The text below deals with one T cell receptor beta chain. Its antigen is currently unknown. This sample also contains other DNA sequences that code for the same CDR3. The V gene lost 3 bases and the J gene lost 7 bases, with 9 bases spanning the gap. CDR1 is DFQATT and CDR2 is SNEGSKA in the germline V gene (reference sequence). The CDR3 spans 11 residues. The data stem from a study of cytomegalovirus exposure and HLA in healthy donors. Study details: An earlier analysis identified 110 million or so unique TCR beta sequences in 150 million to 200 million T cells.

The PCR was carried out with 60 Vbeta primers and 13 Jbeta primers. Produced via immunoSEQ multiplex PCR; TCRdb's table is partial and in-frame only. The repertoire holds approximately 110,000 clones, with over 60% as singletons. The study's findings and limits: Only CMV serostatus was available as immune exposure information. Several V segments, TRBV6-2 and TRBV6-3 among them, could not be told apart and were dropped.

Sequencing was carried out using PBMCs. The genes are TRBV20-1 and TRBJ1-1; D might be TRBD1 (5 bases). The source is a human donor in good health. This chain's CDR3 is CSARGTGEAFF. CDR3 nucleotides: TGCAGTGCTAGGGGAACAGGTGAAGCTTTCTTT.